This T cell receptor beta chain was captured by sequencing in a study of control samples from healthy donors and cancer patients. Per germline, CDR1 ENHRY and CDR2 SYGVKD. This CDR3 has 14 amino acids. V lost 7 bases to trimming and J lost 3 bases; unmatched junction nucleotides: 8. TCRdb's table, derived via immunoSEQ multiplex PCR, lists solely in-frame clones and lacks some. Among 150,000 or so clones listed, about 90% were seen once. Sequencing input: blood. This chain connects TRBV10-3 to TRBJ1-2, with 7 bases matching TRBD1. This clonotype was sampled from a young man in good health. This CDR3 is CAIMTGNGDYGYTF. The DNA of the CDR3 is TGTGCCATCATGACAGGGAACGGCGACTATGGCTACACCTTC.